At least ten counts were recorded for the clone carrying this T cell receptor (beta chain). Antigen unknown. This entry belongs to a study of T cells in Graves' hyperthyroidism and ophthalmopathy. Study-level background: Before treatment of any kind, peripheral blood was taken at initial diagnosis.

Study-level findings and limits: Most expanded thyroid clonotypes above 0.001 recurred in blood.

Diagnosis relied on clinical symptoms, serum thyroxine and TRAb, thyroid ultrasound and orbital computed tomography. The PBMCs had their origin in roughly 9.4 ml of fresh peripheral blood. Researchers took RNA transcripts and amplified the TCR beta CDR3 regions from them. The HTBI primer set was used in a first-round RT-PCR of the TCR CDR3. TCRdb passed the multiplex PCR reads through MiXCR, listing each CDR3 protein once. The sample has roughly 350,000 distinct CDR3 sequences; around 15% are singletons. The CDR3 has 15 residues. Between the trimmed V and J ends, which lost 4 bases and 0 bases, there was a span of 13 bases. CDR1 is GTSNPN and CDR2 is SVGIG in the germline V gene (reference sequence).

Input material: blood. The TCR comes from a woman aged 30 to 39 with Graves' ophthalmopathy. The V and J genes are TRBV30 and TRBJ1-3; no firm D call. CDR3 sequence (DNA): TGTGCCTGGAATATGGACCACCGCTCTGGAAACACCATATATTTT. This sequence encodes CAWNMDHRSGNTIYF.